This is a list of T cell receptor beta chains from one sample in a study of T cells in Graves' hyperthyroidism and ophthalmopathy. TCRdb re-analysed the multiplex PCR reads in MiXCR, keeping a single row per CDR3 protein. Here the sample spans about 96,000 distinct CDR3 sequences, roughly half being singletons. Sequencing was done on a sample of blood. Source of these receptors: a middle-aged woman with Graves' hyperthyroidism. The CDR3 runs from the conserved cysteine through the conserved F or W. Fields, in order: D gene, V gene, clone size, J gene, CDR3 protein, CDR3 DNA. A D gene is named only where the DNA matches it firmly. Rows may omit the clone size; those that give it use once, few, many or a size class.

>.|TRBV24-1|.|TRBJ1-2
CATNVVYGHTF
TGTGCCACCAATGTCGTCTATGGCCACACCTTC
>TRBD2|TRBV7-8|.|TRBJ2-7
CASSMTAGGPGQYF
TGTGCCAGCAGCATGACAGCGGGAGGGCCCGGGCAGTACTTC
>.|TRBV9|.|TRBJ1-5
CASSVGGARGTDSNQPQHF
TGTGCCAGCAGCGTAGGTGGGGCGCGGGGCACCGATAGCAATCAGCCCCAGCATTTT
>TRBD1|TRBV5-1|many|TRBJ2-5
CASSGPGTDMRETQYF
TGCGCCAGCAGCGGACCCGGGACAGACATGAGAGAGACCCAGTACTTC
>.|TRBV2|.|TRBJ1-1
CASSEARPGDTEAFF
TGTGCCAGCAGCGAGGCCCGGCCCGGGGACACTGAGGCTTTCTTT
>.|TRBV29-1|.|TRBJ2-2
CSARPGRRDTGELFF
TGCAGCGCCAGACCCGGGAGAAGGGACACCGGGGAGCTGTTTTTT
>TRBD1|TRBV29-1|once|TRBJ1-1
CSARPGTAEAFF
TGCAGCGCCAGACCCGGGACAGCTGAAGCTTTCTTT
>.|TRBV7-2|.|TRBJ2-3
CASSLTGRGTDTQYF
TGTGCCAGCAGCTTAACGGGACGGGGCACAGATACGCAGTATTTT
>.|TRBV12-3/TRBV12-4|many|TRBJ2-5
CASSLHWETQYF
TGTGCCAGCAGTTTACATTGGGAGACCCAGTACTTC
>.|TRBV7-9|many|TRBJ1-1
CASSALDGRNTEAFF
TGTGCCAGCAGCGCCCTGGACGGGCGAAACACTGAAGCTTTCTTT
>TRBD2|TRBV7-2|many|TRBJ2-7
CASSMVAGGPYEQYF
TGTGCCAGCAGCATGGTAGCGGGAGGGCCCTACGAGCAGTACTTC
>.|TRBV7-8|once|TRBJ1-1
CASSLKGGRNTEAFF
TGTGCCAGCAGCTTAAAAGGGGGGAGAAACACTGAAGCTTTCTTT
>TRBD2|TRBV29-1|.|TRBJ2-5
CSAILAGETQYF
TGCAGCGCTATACTAGCGGGAGAGACCCAGTACTTC